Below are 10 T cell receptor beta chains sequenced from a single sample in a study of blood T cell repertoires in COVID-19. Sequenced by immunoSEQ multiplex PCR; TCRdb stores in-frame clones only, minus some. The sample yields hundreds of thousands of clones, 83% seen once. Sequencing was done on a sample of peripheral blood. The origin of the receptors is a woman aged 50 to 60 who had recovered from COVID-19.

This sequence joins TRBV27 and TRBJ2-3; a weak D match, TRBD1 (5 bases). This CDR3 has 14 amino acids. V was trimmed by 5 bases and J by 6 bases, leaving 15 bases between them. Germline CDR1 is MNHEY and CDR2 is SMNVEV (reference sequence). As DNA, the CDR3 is TGTGCCAGCAGTAAACAGGTTGCTTCGGATACGCAGTATTTT. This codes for CASSKQVASDTQYF.

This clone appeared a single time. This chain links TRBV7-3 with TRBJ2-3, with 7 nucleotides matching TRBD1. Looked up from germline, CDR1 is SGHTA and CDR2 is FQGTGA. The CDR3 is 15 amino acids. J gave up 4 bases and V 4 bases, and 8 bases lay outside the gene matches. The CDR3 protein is CASSSTGIPADTQYF. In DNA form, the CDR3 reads TGTGCCAGCAGCTCGACAGGGATTCCTGCAGATACGCAGTATTTT.

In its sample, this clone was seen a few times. The CDR3 region has the DNA TGTGCCAGCAGCTTGAAGGGAGTGGACGAGCAGTACTTC. Amino acid sequence: CASSLKGVDEQYF. The gene calls are TRBV5-4 and TRBJ2-7, with D perhaps TRBD2 (5 bases). The CDR3 is made up of 13 amino acids. Germline loops: CDR1 SGHNT, CDR2 YYREEE (reference sequence). The V end lost 1 base, the J end lost 5 bases, and 10 bases lay between the germline ends. Using reference TRBV5-4 and TRBJ2-7 for the parts outside the CDR3, the full variable domain is ETGVTQSPTHLIKTRGQQVTLRCSSQSGHNTVSWYQQALGQGPQFIFQYYREEENGRGNFPPRFSGLQFPNYSSELNVNALELDDSALYLCASSLKGVDEQYFGPGTRLTVT.

The CDR3 DNA sequence: TGTGCCAGCAGCTTAGATGAGTACAGGGGGCCTGAAGCTTTCTTT. This gives the protein CASSLDEYRGPEAFF. The chain joins TRBV7-9 to TRBJ1-1; 9 bases line up with TRBD1. Germline trimming cut 1 base from V and 6 bases from J; bases unmatched to any gene: 6. This CDR3 contains 15 residues. Germline CDR1 reads SEHNR; CDR2 reads FQNEAQ (reference sequence). Using reference TRBV7-9 and TRBJ1-1 for the parts outside the CDR3, the full variable domain is DTGVSQNPRHKITKRGQNVTFRCDPISEHNRLYWYRQTLGQGPEFLTYFQNEAQLEKSRLLSDRFSAERPKGSFSTLEIQRTEQGDSAMYLCASSLDEYRGPEAFFGQGTRLTVV.

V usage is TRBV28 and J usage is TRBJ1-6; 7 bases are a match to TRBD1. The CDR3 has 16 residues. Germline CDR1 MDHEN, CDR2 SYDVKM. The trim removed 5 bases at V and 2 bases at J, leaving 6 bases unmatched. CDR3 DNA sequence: TGTGCCAGCAGTCCCTCGACAGGGACCTATAATTCACCCCTCCACTTT. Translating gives CASSPSTGTYNSPLHF. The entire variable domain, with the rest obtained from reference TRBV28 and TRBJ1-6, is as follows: DVKVTQSSRYLVKRTGEKVFLECVQDMDHENMFWYRQDPGLGLRLIYFSYDVKMKEKGDIPEGYSVSREKKERFSLILESASTNQTSMYLCASSPSTGTYNSPLHFGNGTRLTVT.

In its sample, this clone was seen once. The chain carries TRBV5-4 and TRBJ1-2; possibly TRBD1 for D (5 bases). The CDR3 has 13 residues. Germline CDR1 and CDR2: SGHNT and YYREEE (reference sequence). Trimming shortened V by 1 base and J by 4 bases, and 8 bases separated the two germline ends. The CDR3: CASSLQGGYGYTF. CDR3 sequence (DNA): TGTGCCAGCAGCTTGCAGGGAGGCTATGGCTACACCTTC.

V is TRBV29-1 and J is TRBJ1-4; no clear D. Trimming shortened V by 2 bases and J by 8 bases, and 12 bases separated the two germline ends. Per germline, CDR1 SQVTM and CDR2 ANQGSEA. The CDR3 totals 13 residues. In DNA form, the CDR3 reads TGCAGCGTTGAACTACAGAATGGCGAAAAACTGTTTTTT. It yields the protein CSVELQNGEKLFF.

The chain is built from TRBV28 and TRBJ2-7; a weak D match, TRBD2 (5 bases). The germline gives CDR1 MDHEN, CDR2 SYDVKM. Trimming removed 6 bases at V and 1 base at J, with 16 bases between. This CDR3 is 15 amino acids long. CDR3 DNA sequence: TGTGCCAGCAGCCCCCCTCGGACGGGATCCTACGAGCAGTACTTC. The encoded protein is CASSPPRTGSYEQYF.

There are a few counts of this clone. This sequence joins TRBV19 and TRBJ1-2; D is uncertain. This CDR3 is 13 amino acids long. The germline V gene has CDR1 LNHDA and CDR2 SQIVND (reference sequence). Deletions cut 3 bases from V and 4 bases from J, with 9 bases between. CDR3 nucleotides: TGTGCCAGTAGTATTGCGGGTAGCTATGGCTACACCTTC. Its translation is CASSIAGSYGYTF. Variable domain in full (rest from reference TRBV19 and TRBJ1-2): DGGITQSPKYLFRKEGQNVTLSCEQNLNHDAMYWYRQDPGQGLRLIYYSQIVNDFQKGDIAEGYSVSREKKESFPLTVTSAQKNPTAFYLCASSIAGSYGYTFGSGTRLTVV.

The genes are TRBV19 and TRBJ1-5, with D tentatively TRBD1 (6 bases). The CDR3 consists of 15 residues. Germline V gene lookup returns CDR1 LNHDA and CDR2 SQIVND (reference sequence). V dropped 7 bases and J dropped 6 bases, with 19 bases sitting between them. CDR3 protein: CASTGSTGMAQPQHF. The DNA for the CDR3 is TGTGCCAGTACGGGCTCTACAGGGATGGCTCAGCCCCAGCATTTT.